The 9 T cell receptor beta chains presented below share a single source sample, sequenced in a study of T-cell reconstitution after alpha-beta-depleted transplantation in children. The authors prepared the TCRbeta library with unique molecular identifiers. One entry per CDR3 protein, called by TCRdb with MiXCR from the PCR reads. The repertoire holds roughly 500,000 distinct CDR3 sequences, with around 19% as singletons. Sequencing used PBMCs from the stem cell graft donor, obtained from the stem cell graft. These receptors all stem from a human donor who donated a stem cell graft to a child with acute lymphoblastic leukemia.

This clonotype was counted a few times. The chain joins TRBV5-6 to TRBJ2-5, with 8 positions matching TRBD1. V dropped 4 bases and J dropped 0; count of bases not matched to a gene: 8. Germline lookup yields CDR1 SGHDT and CDR2 YYEEEE. The CDR3 totals 16 residues. Here the CDR3 reads CASSDGTGDHQETQYF. For the CDR3, the DNA is TGTGCCAGCAGCGATGGGACAGGAGACCACCAAGAGACCCAGTACTTC.

V usage is TRBV12-3 or TRBV12-4 and J usage is TRBJ2-1; 9 bases line up with TRBD1. Trimming cost V 0 bases and J 8 bases; bases outside gene matches: 8. The CDR3 sequence is 16 residues long. The CDR3 loop is CASSLAGTGLFYEQFF. CDR3 nucleotides: TGTGCCAGCAGTTTAGCGGGGACAGGGCTGTTTTATGAGCAGTTCTTC.

This clonotype has just a few counts. CDR3 residues: CASSLGQGGSYNEQFF. DNA for the CDR3: TGCGCCAGCAGCTTAGGACAAGGGGGATCCTACAATGAGCAGTTCTTC. V gene TRBV5-1 combines with J gene TRBJ2-1; D might be TRBD1 (6 bases). Germline-derived CDR1 and CDR2 are SGHRS and YFSETQ. The V and J ends lost 2 bases and 1 base respectively, with 13 bases between them. This CDR3 contains 16 residues.

The chain combines TRBV5-1 with TRBJ2-3; the D gene is possibly TRBD2 (5 bases). The germline V gene encodes CDR1 SGHRS and CDR2 YFSETQ. V lost 4 bases and J 1 base, leaving 22 bases between the germline ends. There are 18 residues in the CDR3. CDR3 in amino acids: CASSLAREIPLGTDTQYF. The CDR3 region has the DNA TGCGCCAGCAGCCTCGCTAGGGAGATCCCCCTTGGCACAGATACGCAGTATTTT.

This clonotype came up a few times. The rearrangement joins TRBV27 to TRBJ2-1; possible D gene TRBD1, 5 bases. CDR3 length: 14 residues. V gave up 3 bases and J gave up 4 bases, with 10 bases separating them. Germline CDR1 and CDR2: MNHEY and SMNVEV (reference sequence). The DNA of the CDR3 is TGTGCCAGCAGTTTTGGGGCTTCATACAATGAGCAGTTCTTC. Translating gives CASSFGASYNEQFF.

The chain recombines TRBV12-3 or TRBV12-4 with TRBJ1-5, with D possibly being TRBD1 (6 bases). Trimming left V 6 bases short and J 1 base short, with 13 bases between. The CDR3 extends over 15 amino acids. The CDR3 bases are TGTGCCAGCAGCCGATCAGGGGCCAGCAATCAGCCCCAGCATTTT. The encoded protein is CASSRSGASNQPQHF.

This clonotype was seen a handful of times. The chain combines TRBV7-2 with TRBJ2-5; 7 nucleotides align to TRBD2. V shed 3 bases, J shed 7 bases, and the junction held 11 bases outside the gene matches. Germline V CDR1 and CDR2: SGHTA, FQGNSA. The CDR3 runs 15 residues. CDR3: CASSFSLAVTGTQYF. The DNA of the CDR3 is TGTGCCAGCAGCTTCAGCCTAGCGGTCACTGGGACCCAGTACTTC.

There are a few counts of this clonotype. The CDR3 region has the DNA TGCGCCAGCAGCTTGGTGCTCTATAGACGAGACAATGAGCAGTTCTTC. It specifies CASSLVLYRRDNEQFF. The chain is built from TRBV5-1 and TRBJ2-1; D not resolved. The germline CDR1 and CDR2 sequences are SGHRS and YFSETQ. This CDR3 has 16 amino acids. Trimming took off 0 bases at V and 5 bases at J, with 15 bases between the two ends.

At least ten counts were recorded for this clonotype. The chain uses TRBV27 and TRBJ2-5; TRBD2 might be the D (6 bases). There are 14 residues in the CDR3. Germline loops: CDR1 MNHEY, CDR2 SMNVEV (reference sequence). V lost 4 bases to trimming and J lost 5 bases, with 14 bases between them. CDR3 amino acids: CASSSPPRGETQYF. The CDR3 coding sequence is TGTGCCAGCAGTTCCCCCCCCCGGGGGGAGACCCAGTACTTC.